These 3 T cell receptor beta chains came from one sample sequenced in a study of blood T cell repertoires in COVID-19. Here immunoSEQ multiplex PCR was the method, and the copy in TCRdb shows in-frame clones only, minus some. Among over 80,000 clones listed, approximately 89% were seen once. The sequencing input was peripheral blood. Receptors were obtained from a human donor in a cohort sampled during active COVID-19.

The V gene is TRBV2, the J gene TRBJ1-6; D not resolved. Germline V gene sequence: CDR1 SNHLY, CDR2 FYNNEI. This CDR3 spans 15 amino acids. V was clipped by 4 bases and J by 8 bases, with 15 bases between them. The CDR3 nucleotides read TGTGCCAGCAGTGTTTATGTCCGAGCTGATTCACCCCTCCACTTT. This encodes CASSVYVRADSPLHF.

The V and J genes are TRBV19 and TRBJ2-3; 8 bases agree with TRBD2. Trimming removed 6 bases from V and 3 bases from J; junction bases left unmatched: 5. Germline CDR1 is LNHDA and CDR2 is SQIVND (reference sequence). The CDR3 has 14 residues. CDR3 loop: CASSPIAGTDTQYF. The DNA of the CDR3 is TGTGCCAGTAGCCCAATAGCGGGGACAGATACGCAGTATTTT.

This chain's CDR3 is CASSGGTGGLYEQYF. In DNA, the CDR3 is TGTGCCAGCAGCGGAGGGACAGGCGGACTTTACGAGCAGTACTTC. The chain combines TRBV5-8 with TRBJ2-7; 8 bases match TRBD1. After removal of 4 bases from V and 4 bases from J, the junction contained 10 bases not matched to a gene. Germline V gene data show CDR1 as SGHTS and CDR2 as YDEGEE. The CDR3 consists of 15 residues.